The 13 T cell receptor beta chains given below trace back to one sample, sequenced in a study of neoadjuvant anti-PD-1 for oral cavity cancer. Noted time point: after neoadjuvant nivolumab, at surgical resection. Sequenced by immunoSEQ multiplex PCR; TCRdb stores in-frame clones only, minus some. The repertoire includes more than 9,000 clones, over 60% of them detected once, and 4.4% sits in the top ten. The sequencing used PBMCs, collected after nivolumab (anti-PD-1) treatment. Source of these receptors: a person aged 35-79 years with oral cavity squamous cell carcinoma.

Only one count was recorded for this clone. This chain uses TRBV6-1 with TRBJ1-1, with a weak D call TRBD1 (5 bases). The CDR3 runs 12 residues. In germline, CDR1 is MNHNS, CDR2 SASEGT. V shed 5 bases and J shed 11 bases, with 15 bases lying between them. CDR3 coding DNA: TGTGCCAGCAGTAGACTAGGGGAAAAGGCTTTCTTT. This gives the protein CASSRLGEKAFF.

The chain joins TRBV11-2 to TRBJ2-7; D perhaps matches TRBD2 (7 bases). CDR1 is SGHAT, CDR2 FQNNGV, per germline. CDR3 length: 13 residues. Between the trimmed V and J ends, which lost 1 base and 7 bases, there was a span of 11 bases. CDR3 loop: CASSLAGGREQYF. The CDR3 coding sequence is TGTGCCAGCAGCTTAGCGGGGGGCAGGGAGCAGTACTTC.

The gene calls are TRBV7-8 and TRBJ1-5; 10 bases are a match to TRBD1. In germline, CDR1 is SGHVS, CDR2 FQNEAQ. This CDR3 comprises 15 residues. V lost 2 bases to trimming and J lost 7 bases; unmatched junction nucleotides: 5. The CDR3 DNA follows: TGTGCCAGCAGCTTACGTGACAGGGGGCTCCAGCCCCAGCATTTT. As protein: CASSLRDRGLQPQHF.

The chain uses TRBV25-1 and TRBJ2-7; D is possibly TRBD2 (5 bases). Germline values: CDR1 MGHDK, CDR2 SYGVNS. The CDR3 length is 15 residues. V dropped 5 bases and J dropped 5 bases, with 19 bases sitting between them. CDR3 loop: CASSRDGLGSNEQYF. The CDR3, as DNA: TGTGCCAGCAGTAGGGATGGACTGGGGAGCAACGAGCAGTACTTC.

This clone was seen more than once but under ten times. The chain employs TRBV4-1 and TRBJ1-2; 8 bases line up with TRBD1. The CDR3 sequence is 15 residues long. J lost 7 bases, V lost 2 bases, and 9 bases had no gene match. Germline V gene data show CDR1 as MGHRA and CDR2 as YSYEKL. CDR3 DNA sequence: TGCGCCAGCAGCCAACAGGAAACAGGGGGGCTTGGCTACACCTTC. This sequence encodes CASSQQETGGLGYTF.

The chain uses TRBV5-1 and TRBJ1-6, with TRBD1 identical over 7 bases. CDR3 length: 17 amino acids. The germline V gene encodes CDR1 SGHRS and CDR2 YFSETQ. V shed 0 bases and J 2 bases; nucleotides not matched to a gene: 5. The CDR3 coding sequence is TGCGCCAGCAGCTTGGAATCAACAGGGGCCTATAATTCACCCCTCCACTTT. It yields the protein CASSLESTGAYNSPLHF.

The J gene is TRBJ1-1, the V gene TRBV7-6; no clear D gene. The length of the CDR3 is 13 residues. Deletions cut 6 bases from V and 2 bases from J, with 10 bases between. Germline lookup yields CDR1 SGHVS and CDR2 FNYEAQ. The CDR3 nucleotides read TGTGCCAGCAGATTGACACTAAACACTGAAGCTTTCTTT. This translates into CASRLTLNTEAFF. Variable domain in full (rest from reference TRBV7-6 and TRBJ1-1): GAGVSQSPRYKVTKRGQDVALRCDPISGHVSLYWYRQALGQGPEFLTYFNYEAQQDKSGLPNDRFSAERPEGSISTLTIQRTEQRDSAMYRCASRLTLNTEAFFGQGTRLTVV.

The CDR3 coding sequence is TGTGCCAGCAGCCTGGACAGCCTCTCCTACAATGAGCAGTTCTTC. It specifies CASSLDSLSYNEQFF. V and J are TRBV5-4 and TRBJ2-1; possible D gene TRBD1, 6 bases. This CDR3 contains 15 residues. Germline V gene sequence: CDR1 SGHNT, CDR2 YYREEE (reference sequence). V was pared by 4 bases and J by 0 bases, with 11 bases between.

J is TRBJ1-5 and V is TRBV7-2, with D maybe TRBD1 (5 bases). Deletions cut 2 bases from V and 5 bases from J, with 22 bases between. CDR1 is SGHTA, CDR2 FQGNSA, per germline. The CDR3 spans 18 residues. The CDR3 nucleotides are TGTGCCAGCAGCTTATGGGCTCGTGGGACGGAACTTCATCAGCCCCAGCATTTT. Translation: CASSLWARGTELHQPQHF.

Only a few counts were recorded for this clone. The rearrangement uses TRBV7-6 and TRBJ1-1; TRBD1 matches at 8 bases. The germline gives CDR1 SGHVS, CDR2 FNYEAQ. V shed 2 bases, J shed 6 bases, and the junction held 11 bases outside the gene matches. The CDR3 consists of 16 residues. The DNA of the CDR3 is TGTGCCAGCAGCTTATTCCCCCAGGGGGCTGACCCTGAAGCTTTCTTT. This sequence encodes CASSLFPQGADPEAFF.

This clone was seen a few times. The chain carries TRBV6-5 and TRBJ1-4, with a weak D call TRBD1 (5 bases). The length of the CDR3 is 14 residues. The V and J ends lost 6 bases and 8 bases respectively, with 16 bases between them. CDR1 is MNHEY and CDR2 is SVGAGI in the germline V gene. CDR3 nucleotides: TGTGCCAGCAGCCCAGGGATCACGGGAGAAAAACTGTTTTTT. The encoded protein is CASSPGITGEKLFF.

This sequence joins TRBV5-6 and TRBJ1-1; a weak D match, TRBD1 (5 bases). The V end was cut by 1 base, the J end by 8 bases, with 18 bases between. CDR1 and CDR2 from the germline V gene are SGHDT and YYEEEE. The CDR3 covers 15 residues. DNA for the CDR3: TGTGCCAGCAGCTTGTGGACCACTCGACAGTCAGAAGCTTTCTTT. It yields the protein CASSLWTTRQSEAFF.

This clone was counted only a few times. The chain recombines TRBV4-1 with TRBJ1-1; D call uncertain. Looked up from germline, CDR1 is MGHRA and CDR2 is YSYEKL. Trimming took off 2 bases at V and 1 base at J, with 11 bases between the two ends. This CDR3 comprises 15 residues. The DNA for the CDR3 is TGCGCCAGCAGCCAATCGCGGCAGTCGAACACTGAAGCTTTCTTT. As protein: CASSQSRQSNTEAFF.